The 11 T cell receptor beta chains in this list originate from one sample, sequenced in a study of response to subunit inactivated influenza vaccine. TCRdb passed the RT-PCR reads through MiXCR, listing each CDR3 protein once. Among some 500,000 distinct CDR3 sequences listed, about 25% were seen once. The sequences come from CD4+ T cells sorted from PBMCs, collected 5 days after vaccination. The receptors shown here come from a man aged 50 to 59 who received an inactivated influenza vaccine.

This clonotype showed up many times. The chain links TRBV6-2 or TRBV6-3 to TRBJ2-3; TRBD1 aligns across 9 bases. Germline loops: CDR1 MNHEY, CDR2 SVGEGT. The CDR3 covers 15 residues. With 6 bases clipped from V and 5 bases from J, the junction kept 9 bases outside the gene matches. For the CDR3, the DNA is TGTGCCAGCAGGCCAGGGACAGGGTGGAGAGATACGCAGTATTTT. Translating gives CASRPGTGWRDTQYF.

The CDR3 nucleotides are TGTGCCATCAGTGAGTCTACCGTTGGTGGAGCTTTCTTT. Amino acid sequence: CAISESTVGGAFF. The chain carries TRBV10-3 and TRBJ1-1, with no clear D. V shed 0 bases and J shed 10 bases, with 12 bases lying between them. This CDR3 spans 13 amino acids. Germline V lookup: CDR1 ENHRY, CDR2 SYGVKD.

This clonotype was observed a few times. The chain couples TRBV20-1 to TRBJ1-2; TRBD1 matches 7 bases. The CDR3 is 13 amino acids. Germline V lookup: CDR1 DFQATT, CDR2 SNEGSKA (reference sequence). The V segment lost 1 base and the J segment 9 bases; nucleotides outside the gene matches: 8. The CDR3 nucleotides are TGCAGTGCTAGAGCTGGGGACAGAGAGAGCTACACCTTC. Its protein product is CSARAGDRESYTF.

The rearrangement links TRBV6-1 to TRBJ2-1; 8 bases match TRBD2. The CDR3 covers 17 residues. J lost 4 bases, V lost 4 bases, and 12 bases had no gene match. Per the germline V gene, CDR1 is MNHNS and CDR2 is SASEGT. The CDR3 nucleotides are TGTGCCAGCAGTGGCACCCAGGGGACTAGTCGATACAATGAGCAGTTCTTC. Translating gives CASSGTQGTSRYNEQFF.

This clonotype was seen a handful of times. The J gene is TRBJ1-1, the V gene TRBV3-1, with D possibly TRBD1 on 5 matching bases. Germline V gene sequence: CDR1 LGHDT, CDR2 YNNKEL (reference sequence). The CDR3 length is 14 residues. V shed 5 bases and J shed 0 bases, with 10 bases lying between them. CDR3 DNA: TGTGCCAGCAGCAACGAGGGACTGAACACTGAAGCTTTCTTT. Protein product: CASSNEGLNTEAFF.

The genes are TRBV5-5 and TRBJ1-4; D is undetermined. Looked up from germline, CDR1 is SGHKS and CDR2 is YYEKEE (reference sequence). The CDR3 totals 12 residues. The V gene lost 4 bases and the J gene lost 5 bases, with 6 bases spanning the gap. In DNA, the CDR3 is TGTGCCAGCAGCCAATACAATGAAAAACTGTTTTTT. It yields the protein CASSQYNEKLFF. The full variable domain, rest sourced from reference TRBV5-5 and TRBJ1-4, is DAGVTQSPTHLIKTRGQQVTLRCSPISGHKSVSWYQQVLGQGPQFIFQYYEKEERGRGNFPDRFSARQFPNYSSELNVNALLLGDSALYLCASSQYNEKLFFGSGTQLSVL.

This clonotype appeared once. This chain connects TRBV27 to TRBJ1-1; TRBD1 agrees at 7 bases. Germline lookup yields CDR1 MNHEY and CDR2 SMNVEV (reference sequence). The CDR3 is made up of 13 amino acids. The V segment lost 2 bases and the J segment 10 bases; nucleotides outside the gene matches: 7. The CDR3 here is CASSLPGGMAAFF. CDR3 in DNA: TGTGCCAGCAGTTTACCAGGGGGTATGGCAGCTTTCTTT.

Many counts were recorded for this clonotype. J is TRBJ2-7 and V is TRBV12-3 or TRBV12-4, with 8 bases aligning to TRBD2. The CDR3 spans 12 residues. With 2 bases clipped from V and 6 bases from J, the junction kept 0 bases outside the gene matches. CDR3 in amino acids: CASSLRGGEQYF. CDR3 nucleotides: TGTGCCAGCAGTTTACGGGGGGGCGAGCAGTACTTC.

The gene calls are TRBV6-2 or TRBV6-3 and TRBJ2-5; D gene uncertain. V was trimmed by 4 bases and J by 2 bases, leaving 14 bases between them. CDR3 length equals 15 residues. The germline gives CDR1 MNHEY, CDR2 SVGEGT. CDR3 protein: CASSLPRSAQETQYF. Written as DNA, the CDR3 is TGTGCCAGCAGTTTACCCCGTTCAGCTCAAGAGACCCAGTACTTC.

The V gene is TRBV4-2, the J gene TRBJ2-1, with 9 bases identical to TRBD1. The V and J ends lost 1 base and 4 bases, in that order; junction bases with no gene match: 2. CDR3 length: 15 amino acids. The V gene's germline CDR1 is LGHNA and CDR2 YNFKEQ. The CDR3, as DNA: TGTGCCAGCAGCCAAGGGGACAGGGATTACAATGAGCAGTTCTTC. The encoded protein is CASSQGDRDYNEQFF.

The CDR3 sequence: CASSYAAGGQPYEQYF. DNA for the CDR3: TGTGCCAGCAGTTACGCCGCGGGAGGCCAGCCCTACGAGCAGTACTTC. The V gene is TRBV6-5, the J gene TRBJ2-7; 8 bases match TRBD2. V shed 2 bases, J shed 2 bases, and the junction held 8 bases outside the gene matches. Looked up from germline, CDR1 is MNHEY and CDR2 is SVGAGI. CDR3 length: 16 amino acids.